This T cell receptor beta chain was documented in a study of T-cell reconstitution after alpha-beta-depleted transplantation in children. This sample's TCRbeta library carried unique molecular identifier barcodes. One entry per CDR3 protein results from TCRdb running MiXCR on the PCR reads. The table records 250,000 to 300,000 distinct CDR3 sequences, 10% of them present only once. Study-wide findings and caveats: T-cell counts and diversity were attributed mostly to newly produced T cells one year after transplant. The study traced high day-60 TCRbeta diversity in some patients to surviving recipient T cells and thymic progenitors.

V lost 1 base, J lost 2 bases, and 2 bases stayed unmatched. The length of the CDR3 is 15 residues. Germline lookup yields CDR1 LGHNA and CDR2 YSLEER. This clonotype has a count of ten or more. Its antigen remains unidentified. The sequence was collected from a boy younger than two with acute myeloid leukemia, due to receive a stem cell transplant. The sequencing here drew on PBMCs, taken before TCRalphabeta/CD19-depleted stem cell transplant. The rearrangement joins TRBV4-3 to TRBJ2-7; 10 bases are shared with TRBD2. The CDR3 spells CASSQGTSGTYEQYF. DNA of the CDR3: TGCGCCAGCAGCCAAGGGACTAGCGGAACCTACGAGCAGTACTTC.